Following are 27 T cell receptor beta chains from one sample sequenced in a study of cytomegalovirus exposure and HLA in healthy donors. 13 Jbeta primers and 60 Vbeta primers were used for the PCR. Using immunoSEQ multiplex PCR, the repertoire was profiled, and TCRdb retains in-frame clones only, with some absent. The repertoire holds about 160,000 clones, with more than 80% as singletons. Material for sequencing was PBMCs. The source of these receptors is a woman aged 18-35 years in good health and CMV-seronegative.

J is TRBJ2-7 and V is TRBV5-4; D not resolved. Germline V CDR1 and CDR2: SGHNT, YYREEE (reference sequence). The CDR3 extends over 14 amino acids. The V gene lost 3 bases and the J gene lost 0 bases, with 10 bases spanning the gap. CDR3 nucleotide sequence: TGTGCCAGCAGCTCGGTGCCGGGCTCCTACGAGCAGTACTTC. Encoded protein: CASSSVPGSYEQYF.

The chain recombines TRBV6-5 with TRBJ2-2, with D possibly TRBD2 on 7 matching bases. V was cut by 2 bases and J by 6 bases, with 13 bases left in between. CDR1 and CDR2 (germline): MNHEY, SVGAGI. CDR3 length: 15 residues. CDR3 residues: CASSYGGAGAGELFF. The CDR3 DNA reads as TGTGCCAGCAGTTACGGGGGGGCCGGAGCCGGGGAGCTGTTTTTT.

This clone was seen just once. The rearrangement joins TRBV27 to TRBJ2-2; 10 bases line up with TRBD2. Germline trimming cut 6 bases from V and 7 bases from J; bases unmatched to any gene: 17. This CDR3 has 18 amino acids. Germline CDR1 and CDR2: MNHEY and SMNVEV (reference sequence). The CDR3, as DNA: TGTGCCAGCAGCCCTACTTTTTCTAGCGGGAGAAGGAGCGGGGAGCTGTTTTTT. Translating gives CASSPTFSSGRRSGELFF.

The chain has TRBV27 and TRBJ1-1; a weak D match, TRBD1 (6 bases). This CDR3 comprises 14 residues. Trimming shortened V by 8 bases and J by 6 bases, and 19 bases separated the two germline ends. Per the germline V gene, CDR1 is MNHEY and CDR2 is SMNVEV (reference sequence). The CDR3 loop is CASWTEGKGAEAFF. The CDR3 DNA is TGTGCCAGCTGGACAGAGGGGAAAGGGGCTGAAGCTTTCTTT.

The chain uses TRBV7-9 and TRBJ2-3; 8 bases line up with TRBD2. V shed 3 bases, J shed 6 bases, and the junction held 5 bases outside the gene matches. In germline, CDR1 is SEHNR, CDR2 FQNEAQ (reference sequence). This CDR3 is built from 14 residues. CDR3 DNA: TGTGCCAGCAGCTTGAGCGGGAGAGGGGATACGCAGTATTTT. As protein: CASSLSGRGDTQYF.

The V call is TRBV5-6, the J call TRBJ1-5, with D unclear. This CDR3 is built from 14 residues. Between the trimmed V and J ends, which lost 2 bases and 7 bases, there was a span of 13 bases. Germline CDR1 reads SGHDT; CDR2 reads YYEEEE. CDR3 residues: CASSFWGEGQPQHF. The CDR3 DNA sequence: TGTGCCAGCAGCTTCTGGGGAGAGGGCCAGCCCCAGCATTTT.

To note about this clone: The identical CDR3 is also encoded by other nucleotide sequences in the sample. J is TRBJ2-3 and V is TRBV7-3; a possible D gene is TRBD2 (6 bases). Trimming shortened V by 5 bases and J by 1 base, and 10 bases separated the two germline ends. Looked up from germline, CDR1 is SGHTA and CDR2 is FQGTGA. CDR3 length equals 14 residues. CDR3 residues: CASSPWGGTDTQYF. CDR3 nucleotides: TGTGCCAGCAGCCCATGGGGGGGCACAGATACGCAGTATTTT.

A single count supports this clone. The CDR3 loop is CASSEGSVNEKLFF. DNA of the CDR3: TGTGCCAGCAGTGAAGGTTCAGTTAATGAAAAACTGTTTTTT. This sequence joins TRBV6-1 and TRBJ1-4; D is unclear. Germline values: CDR1 MNHNS, CDR2 SASEGT. This CDR3 has 14 amino acids. Trimming removed 1 base at V and 4 bases at J, with 7 bases between.

CDR3 DNA: TGTGCCAGCAGCTTATTGGGGACAGGGGCGCGTGAGACCCAGTACTTC. This gives the protein CASSLLGTGARETQYF. The V and J genes are TRBV7-9 and TRBJ2-5; 10 nucleotides agree with TRBD1. Germline V gene sequence: CDR1 SEHNR, CDR2 FQNEAQ (reference sequence). The CDR3 loop spans 16 amino acids. Germline trimming cut 2 bases from V and 5 bases from J; bases unmatched to any gene: 8.

This chain uses TRBV10-3 with TRBJ2-7; D may be TRBD1 (5 bases). Trimming removed 2 bases at V and 0 bases at J, with 11 bases between. Per the germline V gene, CDR1 is ENHRY and CDR2 is SYGVKD. The CDR3 sequence is 15 residues long. The CDR3 loop is CAISEPSQGSYEQYF. In DNA form, the CDR3 reads TGTGCCATCAGTGAGCCCTCCCAGGGCTCCTACGAGCAGTACTTC.

This clone was counted a few times. This chain joins TRBV7-8 and TRBJ2-5; 11 nucleotides line up with TRBD1. V lost 4 bases, J lost 3 bases, and 7 bases stayed unmatched. Looked up from germline, CDR1 is SGHVS and CDR2 is FQNEAQ. The CDR3 is 16 amino acids. The CDR3 nucleotides read TGTGCCAGCAGCTCAGACCGGGACAGGGGGGAAGAGACCCAGTACTTC. This translates into CASSSDRDRGEETQYF.

This clone was picked up a small number of times. The chain uses TRBV5-4 and TRBJ1-3, with 7 bases lining up with TRBD1. This CDR3 has 20 residues. CDR1 and CDR2 from the germline V gene are SGHNT and YYREEE (reference sequence). Trimming at V came to 4 bases and at J to 0 bases, leaving 19 bases not matched to a gene. For the CDR3, the DNA is TGTGCCAGCAGCCCGGTGGAAATAGGAGGGGGCGGTGGCTCTGGAAACACCATATATTTT. It is translated as CASSPVEIGGGGGSGNTIYF.

This clone was seen a few times. The rearrangement uses TRBV5-4 and TRBJ2-7, with a weak D call TRBD2 (5 bases). Germline CDR1 and CDR2: SGHNT and YYREEE (reference sequence). Trimming pared 4 bases from V and 0 bases from J, leaving 17 bases between. The CDR3 is 16 residues long. CDR3: CASSPRVHSSSYEQYF. The DNA of the CDR3 is TGTGCCAGCAGCCCGAGGGTCCACAGCAGCTCCTACGAGCAGTACTTC.

The chain is built from TRBV5-1 and TRBJ2-3, with 8 bases fitting TRBD1. V trimming: 3 bases; J trimming: 6 bases; junction bases outside the gene matches: 6. The germline V gene has CDR1 SGHRS and CDR2 YFSETQ. This CDR3 is built from 14 residues. CDR3 coding DNA: TGCGCCAGCAGCTCAGGACAGGGTATGGATACGCAGTATTTT. Protein product: CASSSGQGMDTQYF.

The V gene is TRBV7-2, the J gene TRBJ1-2; no definite D call. Per the germline V gene, CDR1 is SGHTA and CDR2 is FQGNSA. V was cut by 1 base and J by 6 bases, with 9 bases left in between. This CDR3 region has 13 residues. The CDR3 region is CASSLGPFNGYTF. The DNA for the CDR3 is TGTGCCAGCAGCTTAGGGCCTTTTAATGGCTACACCTTC.

The DNA for the CDR3 is TGCGCCAGCAGCGCGACTTCTCCCGGGGAGCTGTTTTTT. Its protein is CASSATSPGELFF. This chain joins TRBV4-1 and TRBJ2-2, with D unclear. This CDR3 spans 13 amino acids. Germline CDR1 and CDR2: MGHRA and YSYEKL. V gave up 5 bases and J gave up 6 bases, with 10 bases separating them.

The V and J genes are TRBV10-3 and TRBJ2-7; a weak D match, TRBD1 (5 bases). CDR3 length: 14 residues. V lost 2 bases and J 2 bases, leaving 10 bases between the germline ends. CDR1 ENHRY and CDR2 SYGVKD come from the germline V gene. The DNA for the CDR3 is TGTGCCATCAGTGAGCCCGGACAAACCTACGAGCAGTACTTC. Encoded protein: CAISEPGQTYEQYF.

This chain links TRBV5-4 with TRBJ1-2, with TRBD1 matching over 7 bases. The CDR3 has 13 residues. J gave up 2 bases and V 4 bases, and 2 bases lay outside the gene matches. The V gene's germline CDR1 is SGHNT and CDR2 YYREEE (reference sequence). CDR3 sequence reads: CASSADRNYGYTF. In DNA form, the CDR3 reads TGTGCCAGCAGCGCGGACAGGAACTATGGCTACACCTTC.

This chain joins TRBV2 and TRBJ1-6; 8 bases are shared with TRBD1. This CDR3 spans 13 amino acids. Germline CDR1 SNHLY, CDR2 FYNNEI. The junction had 0 bases not matched to a gene; V was cut back by 7 bases and J by 4 bases. CDR3 nucleotide sequence: TGTGCCAGCAACAGGGGGTATAATTCACCCCTCCACTTT. Protein: CASNRGYNSPLHF.

The rearrangement joins TRBV28 to TRBJ2-7; D remains unclear. The CDR3 runs to 11 residues. The germline V gene encodes CDR1 MDHEN and CDR2 SYDVKM. The V end was cut by 9 bases, the J end by 0 bases, with 6 bases between. CDR3 sequence (DNA): TGTGCCAGTCAGGCCTCCTACGAGCAGTACTTC. It translates to CASQASYEQYF.

This clone occurred once. DNA for the CDR3: TGTGCCAGCAGCTTAGATTTAACTAGTGGAGATACGCAGTATTTT. This translates into CASSLDLTSGDTQYF. The chain recombines TRBV7-9 with TRBJ2-3, with D perhaps matching TRBD2 (5 bases). The CDR3 spans 15 residues. Trimming stripped 1 base from V and 5 bases from J, with 13 bases between. Looked up from germline, CDR1 is SEHNR and CDR2 is FQNEAQ (reference sequence). Variable domain in full (rest from reference TRBV7-9 and TRBJ2-3): DTGVSQNPRHKITKRGQNVTFRCDPISEHNRLYWYRQTLGQGPEFLTYFQNEAQLEKSRLLSDRFSAERPKGSFSTLEIQRTEQGDSAMYLCASSLDLTSGDTQYFGPGTRLTVL.

V is TRBV6-1 and J is TRBJ2-3; 9 bases are shared with TRBD2. In germline, CDR1 is MNHNS, CDR2 SASEGT. The trim removed 7 bases at V and 3 bases at J, leaving 5 bases unmatched. The CDR3 spans 14 residues. Written as DNA, the CDR3 is TGTGCCAGCAATTTAGCGGGGGCAACAGATACGCAGTATTTT. Translated, it gives CASNLAGATDTQYF.

This clone was seen only a few times. The sample has other DNA sequences that encode this CDR3 too. The gene calls are TRBV19 and TRBJ2-7, with TRBD1 matching 12 bases. From germline, CDR1 is LNHDA and CDR2 SQIVND (reference sequence). V lost 5 bases, J lost 6 bases, and 8 bases stayed unmatched. The CDR3 has 15 residues. The CDR3 nucleotides read TGTGCCAGTAGTCCCGGGACAGGGGGCTCCAGCGAGCAGTACTTC. Amino acids: CASSPGTGGSSEQYF.

This chain joins TRBV9 and TRBJ2-5; 9 bases align to TRBD2. Germline V gives CDR1 SGDLS, CDR2 YYNGEE. The V segment lost 0 bases and the J segment 5 bases; nucleotides outside the gene matches: 5. The length of the CDR3 is 15 residues. The CDR3 DNA follows: TGTGCCAGCAGCGTAGGCGGGGGGGCCGGGGAGACCCAGTACTTC. It codes for CASSVGGGAGETQYF.

The chain employs TRBV6-1 and TRBJ1-3; D is perhaps TRBD1 (6 bases). Germline loops: CDR1 MNHNS, CDR2 SASEGT. CDR3 size: 14 residues. Trimming shortened V by 11 bases and J by 0 bases, and 14 bases separated the two germline ends. The CDR3 bases are TGTGCCGCAATCAGGGGCCGCTCTGGAAACACCATATATTTT. It is translated as CAAIRGRSGNTIYF.

The CDR3 DNA sequence: TGTGCCAGCAGGCGTGGCAGGGTTATCGATGAGCAGTTCTTC. Translated: CASRRGRVIDEQFF. V gene TRBV13 combines with J gene TRBJ2-1; tentatively, D is TRBD1 (5 bases). Trimming took 6 bases from V and 8 from J, leaving 17 bases between them. The CDR3 sequence is 14 residues long. Germline assignment: CDR1 PRHDT and CDR2 FYEKMQ (reference sequence).

V is TRBV6-1 and J is TRBJ1-5; 10 positions agree with TRBD1. Germline CDR1 reads MNHNS; CDR2 reads SASEGT. After removal of 5 bases from V and 5 bases from J, the junction contained 6 bases not matched to a gene. The CDR3 is made up of 15 amino acids. In nucleotides, the CDR3 is TGTGCCAGCAGTCCCCGGGACAGGGGACATCAGCCCCAGCATTTT. Its protein is CASSPRDRGHQPQHF.